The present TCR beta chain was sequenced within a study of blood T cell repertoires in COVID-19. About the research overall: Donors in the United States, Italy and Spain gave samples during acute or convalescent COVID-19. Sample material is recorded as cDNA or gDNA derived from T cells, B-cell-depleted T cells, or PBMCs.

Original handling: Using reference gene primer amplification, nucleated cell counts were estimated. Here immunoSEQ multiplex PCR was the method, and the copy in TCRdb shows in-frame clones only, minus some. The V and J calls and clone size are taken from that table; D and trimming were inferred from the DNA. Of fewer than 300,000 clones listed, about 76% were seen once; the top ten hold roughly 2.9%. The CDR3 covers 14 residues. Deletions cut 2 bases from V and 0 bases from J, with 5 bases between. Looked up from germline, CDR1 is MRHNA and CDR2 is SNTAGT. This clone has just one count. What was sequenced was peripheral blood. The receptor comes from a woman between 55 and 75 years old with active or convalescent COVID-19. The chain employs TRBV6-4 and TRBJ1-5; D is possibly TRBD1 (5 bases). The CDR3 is CASSDQGSNQPQHF. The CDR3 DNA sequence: TGTGCCAGCAGTGACCAGGGTAGCAATCAGCCCCAGCATTTT.